Below, 17 T cell receptor beta chains from the same sample are listed, as sequenced in a study of T-cell reconstitution after alpha-beta-depleted transplantation in children. Unique molecular identifiers featured in how the TCRbeta library was prepared. TCRdb reanalysed the PCR reads using MiXCR and keeps one entry per CDR3 protein. The data hold approximately 650,000 distinct CDR3 sequences, with 10% to 15% observed a single time. The source was PBMCs, collected before TCRalphabeta/CD19-depleted stem cell transplant. Receptor source: a girl aged 2-10 years with congenital amegakaryocytic thrombocytopenia, due to receive a stem cell transplant.

This clonotype was seen a few times. The chain is built from TRBV12-3 or TRBV12-4 and TRBJ2-7; D not resolved. V lost 4 bases and J lost 7, with 11 bases in between. The CDR3 is 12 residues long. In DNA, the CDR3 is TGTGCCAGCAGTTCCTCCGGGTGGGAGCAGTACTTC. As protein: CASSSSGWEQYF.

In its sample, this clonotype was seen a few times. The rearrangement links TRBV25-1 to TRBJ2-7, with 7 bases fitting TRBD2. J lost 0 bases, V lost 2 bases, and 10 bases had no gene match. The CDR3 length is 17 residues. Germline loops: CDR1 MGHDK, CDR2 SYGVNS. CDR3: CASSEMGARGSSYEQYF. CDR3 DNA sequence: TGTGCCAGCAGTGAAATGGGCGCGCGGGGGAGCTCCTACGAGCAGTACTTC.

In the case of this clonotype: Being one base from a much bigger clone, this may be a read error. CDR3 loop: CGVWTSGTDYEQYF. DNA of the CDR3: TGCGGTGTGTGGACTAGCGGGACAGACTACGAGCAGTACTTC. The chain combines TRBV20-1 with TRBJ2-7, with 12 bases aligning to TRBD2. Per the germline V gene, CDR1 is DFQATT and CDR2 is SNEGSKA (reference sequence). The CDR3 is 14 residues long.

At least ten counts were recorded for this clonotype. The CDR3 coding sequence is TGTGCCAGCAGCTTGGGGGCTGCGGAGTCCTATGGCTACACCTTC. Its protein product is CASSLGAAESYGYTF. The chain combines TRBV5-5 with TRBJ1-2; D not resolved. Between the trimmed V and J ends, which lost 0 bases and 4 bases, there was a span of 13 bases. CDR3 size: 15 residues. Germline CDR1 SGHKS, CDR2 YYEKEE (reference sequence). Combining the CDR3 with reference TRBV5-5 and TRBJ1-2 gives the whole variable domain DAGVTQSPTHLIKTRGQQVTLRCSPISGHKSVSWYQQVLGQGPQFIFQYYEKEERGRGNFPDRFSARQFPNYSSELNVNALLLGDSALYLCASSLGAAESYGYTFGSGTRLTVV.

This clonotype was detected many times. The J gene is TRBJ2-7, the V gene TRBV7-8; 12 bases agree with TRBD2. V lost 5 bases to trimming and J lost 7 bases; unmatched junction nucleotides: 9. The CDR3 loop spans 15 amino acids. Germline loops: CDR1 SGHVS, CDR2 FQNEAQ. CDR3 residues: CASSRRLAGVNEQYF. In DNA form, the CDR3 reads TGTGCCAGCAGCCGCCGACTAGCGGGAGTGAATGAGCAGTACTTC.

This chain uses TRBV12-3 or TRBV12-4 with TRBJ2-1; 9 nucleotides match TRBD2. V was clipped by 3 bases and J by 8 bases; unmatched bases: 8. This CDR3 is built from 15 residues. CDR3 sequence (DNA): TGTGCCAGCAGTTTTCGGGTAGCGGGAGCCTATGAGCAGTTCTTC. This sequence encodes CASSFRVAGAYEQFF.

The CDR3 is CASSPEGLAGAYEQYF. CDR3 coding DNA: TGTGCCAGCAGCCCCGAAGGACTAGCGGGAGCATACGAGCAGTACTTC. This chain joins TRBV9 and TRBJ2-7; TRBD2 aligns across 13 bases. The germline V gene encodes CDR1 SGDLS and CDR2 YYNGEE. Germline trimming cut 4 bases from V and 4 bases from J; bases unmatched to any gene: 8. The CDR3 extends over 16 amino acids.

The rearrangement uses TRBV7-2 and TRBJ2-5, with D possibly being TRBD2 (5 bases). The CDR3 runs to 13 residues. Germline V CDR1 and CDR2: SGHTA, FQGNSA. Trimming removed 1 base at V and 8 bases at J, with 11 bases between. The CDR3 DNA follows: TGTGCCAGCAGCTTAGATGAGGGAAACACCCAGTACTTC. This sequence encodes CASSLDEGNTQYF.

This clonotype occurred many times. The genes are TRBV20-1 and TRBJ2-5; 7 bases agree with TRBD2. Germline CDR1 and CDR2: DFQATT and SNEGSKA (reference sequence). J lost 5 bases, V lost 1 base, and 7 bases had no gene match. The CDR3 covers 14 residues. CDR3 in amino acids: CSARVPGGPETQYF. The CDR3 coding sequence is TGCAGTGCTAGAGTTCCGGGAGGTCCTGAGACCCAGTACTTC.

The rearrangement joins TRBV20-1 to TRBJ1-5, with D unclear. The germline CDR1 and CDR2 sequences are DFQATT and SNEGSKA (reference sequence). V lost 4 bases, J lost 0 bases, and 16 bases lay in between. The CDR3 has 16 amino acids. DNA of the CDR3: TGCAGTGCTACCCCCATGAGGAGGGATAGCAATCAGCCCCAGCATTTT. Protein sequence: CSATPMRRDSNQPQHF.

This chain connects TRBV5-1 to TRBJ2-1; D not resolved. Trimming cost V 0 bases and J 8 bases, with 6 bases left between them. The CDR3 spans 12 residues. Germline V CDR1 and CDR2: SGHRS, YFSETQ. The CDR3 protein is CASSLAWDEQFF. The CDR3 DNA follows: TGCGCCAGCAGCTTGGCGTGGGATGAGCAGTTCTTC. Complete variable domain (other parts from reference TRBV5-1 and TRBJ2-1): KAGVTQTPRYLIKTRGQQVTLSCSPISGHRSVSWYQQTPGQGLQFLFEYFSETQRNKGNFPGRFSGRQFSNSRSEMNVSTLELGDSALYLCASSLAWDEQFFGPGTRLTVL.

The chain links TRBV19 to TRBJ2-1, with D tentatively TRBD2 (6 bases). Trimming took off 3 bases at V and 5 bases at J, with 11 bases between the two ends. The germline CDR1 and CDR2 sequences are LNHDA and SQIVND (reference sequence). The CDR3 is 14 amino acids. CDR3 in amino acids: CASSIGGPNNEQFF. The CDR3 DNA is TGTGCCAGTAGTATCGGAGGGCCCAACAATGAGCAGTTCTTC.

This clonotype occurred many times. This chain uses TRBV4-1 with TRBJ2-1; 8 bases fit TRBD1. In germline, CDR1 is MGHRA, CDR2 YSYEKL. The CDR3 totals 17 residues. V shed 0 bases, J shed 7 bases, and the junction held 11 bases outside the gene matches. CDR3 loop: CASSQDRTGSGGNEQFF. In DNA, the CDR3 is TGCGCCAGCAGCCAAGATCGGACAGGGTCAGGGGGGAATGAGCAGTTCTTC.

This sequence joins TRBV6-1 and TRBJ2-1; TRBD1 matches at 7 bases. Germline CDR1 MNHNS, CDR2 SASEGT. This CDR3 region has 15 residues. The V segment lost 3 bases and the J segment 2 bases; nucleotides outside the gene matches: 4. This CDR3 is CASSEEDRTYNEQFF. The CDR3 DNA follows: TGTGCCAGCAGTGAGGAGGACAGGACCTACAATGAGCAGTTCTTC.

This clonotype was counted a single time. CDR3 protein: CASSTNAGQETQYF. The CDR3 DNA reads TGTGCCAGCAGCACGAACGCAGGACAAGAGACCCAGTACTTC. The chain joins TRBV7-2 to TRBJ2-5; D gene ambiguous. The CDR3 is made up of 14 amino acids. Trimming took off 5 bases at V and 2 bases at J, with 12 bases between the two ends. Germline CDR1 is SGHTA and CDR2 is FQGNSA. The whole variable domain, filled in from reference TRBV7-2 and TRBJ2-5, reads GAGVSQSPSNKVTEKGKDVELRCDPISGHTALYWYRQSLGQGLEFLIYFQGNSAPDKSGLPSDRFSAERTGGSVSTLTIQRTQQEDSAVYLCASSTNAGQETQYFGPGTRLLVL.

This clonotype was counted once. The CDR3 coding sequence is TGCGCCAGCAGCCACTCCAACCGAGCAGGGGACAATCAGCCCCAGCATTTT. Translation: CASSHSNRAGDNQPQHF. The chain is built from TRBV4-1 and TRBJ1-5; D perhaps matches TRBD1 (6 bases). This CDR3 comprises 17 residues. V was clipped by 3 bases and J by 3 bases, with 18 bases between them. Germline lookup yields CDR1 MGHRA and CDR2 YSYEKL.

This clonotype occurred many times. The V gene is TRBV20-1, the J gene TRBJ2-2; 8 bases map to TRBD1. V lost 3 bases, J lost 7 bases, and 10 bases stayed unmatched. CDR1 and CDR2 from the germline V gene are DFQATT and SNEGSKA (reference sequence). The CDR3 spans 15 residues. For the CDR3, the DNA is TGCAGTGCTAGGGCATTGACAGGGGATAACGGGGAGCTGTTTTTT. This translates into CSARALTGDNGELFF.